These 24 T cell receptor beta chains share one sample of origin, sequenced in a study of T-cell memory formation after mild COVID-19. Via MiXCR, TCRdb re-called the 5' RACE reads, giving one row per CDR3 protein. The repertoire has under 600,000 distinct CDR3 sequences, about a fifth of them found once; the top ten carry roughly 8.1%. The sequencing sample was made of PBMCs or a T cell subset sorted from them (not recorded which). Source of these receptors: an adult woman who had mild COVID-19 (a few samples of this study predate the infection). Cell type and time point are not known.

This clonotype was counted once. CDR3: CASSLGQGEASYEQYF. The DNA of the CDR3 is TGCGCCAGCAGCCTAGGACAGGGCGAAGCCTCCTACGAGCAGTACTTC. This chain links TRBV4-1 with TRBJ2-7, with 8 bases identical to TRBD1. V lost 4 bases and J lost 0; bases outside the gene matches: 8. The CDR3 spans 16 residues. Per germline, CDR1 MGHRA and CDR2 YSYEKL.

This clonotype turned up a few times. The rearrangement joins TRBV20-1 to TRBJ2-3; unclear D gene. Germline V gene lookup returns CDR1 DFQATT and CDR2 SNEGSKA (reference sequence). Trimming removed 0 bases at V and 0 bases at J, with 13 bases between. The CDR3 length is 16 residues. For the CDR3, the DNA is TGCAGTGCTAGAGACCCAGCGATAACTAGCACAGATACGCAGTATTTT. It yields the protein CSARDPAITSTDTQYF.

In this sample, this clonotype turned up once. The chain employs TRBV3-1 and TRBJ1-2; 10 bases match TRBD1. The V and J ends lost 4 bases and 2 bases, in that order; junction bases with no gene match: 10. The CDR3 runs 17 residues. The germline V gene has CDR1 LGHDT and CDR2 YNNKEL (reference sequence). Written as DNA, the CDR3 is TGTGCCAGCAGCCGGCGGACAGGGGGACTAACGAACTATGGCTACACCTTC. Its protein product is CASSRRTGGLTNYGYTF.

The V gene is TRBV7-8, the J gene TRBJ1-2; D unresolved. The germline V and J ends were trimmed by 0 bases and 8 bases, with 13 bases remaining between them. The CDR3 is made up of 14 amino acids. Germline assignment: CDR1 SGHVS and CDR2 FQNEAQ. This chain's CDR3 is CASSLAYGSRGYTF. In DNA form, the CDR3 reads TGTGCCAGCAGCTTAGCCTACGGGAGTCGCGGCTACACCTTC.

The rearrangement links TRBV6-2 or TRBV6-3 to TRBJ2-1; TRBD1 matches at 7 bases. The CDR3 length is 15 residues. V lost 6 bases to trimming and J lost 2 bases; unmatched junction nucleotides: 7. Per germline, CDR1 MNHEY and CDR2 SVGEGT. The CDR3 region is CASRSRQGTYNEQFF. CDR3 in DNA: TGTGCCAGCAGATCCCGACAGGGCACCTACAATGAGCAGTTCTTC.

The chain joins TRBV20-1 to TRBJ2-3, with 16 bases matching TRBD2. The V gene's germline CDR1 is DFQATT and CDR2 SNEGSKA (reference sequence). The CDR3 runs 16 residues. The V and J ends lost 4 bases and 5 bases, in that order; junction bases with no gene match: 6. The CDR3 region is CSATEGLAGGQDTQYF. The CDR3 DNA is TGCAGTGCTACGGAGGGACTAGCGGGGGGGCAAGATACGCAGTATTTT.

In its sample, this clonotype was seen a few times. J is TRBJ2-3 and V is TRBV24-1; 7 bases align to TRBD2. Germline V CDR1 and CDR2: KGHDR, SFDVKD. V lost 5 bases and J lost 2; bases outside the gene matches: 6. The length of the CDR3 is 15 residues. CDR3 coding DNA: TGTGCCACCAGTGGCATAGCGGGCCTCACAGATACGCAGTATTTT. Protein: CATSGIAGLTDTQYF.

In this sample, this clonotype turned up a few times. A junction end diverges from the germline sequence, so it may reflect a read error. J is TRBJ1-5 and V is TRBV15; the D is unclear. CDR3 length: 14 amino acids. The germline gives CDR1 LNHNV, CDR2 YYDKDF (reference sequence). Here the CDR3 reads CATSGDFSNQPQHF. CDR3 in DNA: TGTGCCACCAGCGGAGACTTTAGCAATCAGCCCCAGCATTTT.

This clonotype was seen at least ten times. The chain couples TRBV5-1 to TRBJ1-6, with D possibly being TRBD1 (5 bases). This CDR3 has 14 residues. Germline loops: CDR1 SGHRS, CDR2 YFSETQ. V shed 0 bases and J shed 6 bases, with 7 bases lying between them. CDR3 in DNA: TGCGCCAGCAGCTTGGGACAGCTTAATTCACCCCTCCACTTT. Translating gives CASSLGQLNSPLHF.

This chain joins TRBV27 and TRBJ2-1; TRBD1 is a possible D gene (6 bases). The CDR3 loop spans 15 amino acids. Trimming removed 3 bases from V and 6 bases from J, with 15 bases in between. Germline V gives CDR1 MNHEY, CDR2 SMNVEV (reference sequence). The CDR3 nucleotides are TGTGCCAGCAGTTTGAGGGACCGAGGGGGCAATGAGCAGTTCTTC. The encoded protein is CASSLRDRGGNEQFF.

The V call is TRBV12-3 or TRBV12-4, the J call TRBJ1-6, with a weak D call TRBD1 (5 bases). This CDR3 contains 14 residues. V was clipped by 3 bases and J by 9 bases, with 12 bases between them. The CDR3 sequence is CASSLGLGGSPLHF. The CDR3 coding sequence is TGTGCCAGCAGTTTGGGGTTGGGGGGTTCACCCCTCCACTTT.

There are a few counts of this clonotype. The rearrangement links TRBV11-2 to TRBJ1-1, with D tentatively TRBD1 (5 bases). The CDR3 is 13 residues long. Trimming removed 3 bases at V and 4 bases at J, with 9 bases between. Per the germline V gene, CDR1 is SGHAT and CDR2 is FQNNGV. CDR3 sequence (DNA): TGTGCCAGCAGCTTCGGGACTTCCACTGAAGCTTTCTTT. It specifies CASSFGTSTEAFF.

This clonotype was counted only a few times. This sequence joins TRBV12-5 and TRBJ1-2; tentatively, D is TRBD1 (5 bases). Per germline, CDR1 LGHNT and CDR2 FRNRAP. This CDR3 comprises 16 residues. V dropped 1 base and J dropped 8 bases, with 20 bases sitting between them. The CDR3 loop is CASGLADQGIWRGYTF. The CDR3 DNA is TGTGCTAGTGGTTTGGCAGATCAGGGTATATGGCGAGGCTACACCTTC.

DNA of the CDR3: TGTGCCACCAGTGACTACGGGACAGGGGTCGGCAATCAGCCCCAGCATTTT. It specifies CATSDYGTGVGNQPQHF. The J gene is TRBJ1-5, the V gene TRBV24-1; 10 bases agree with TRBD1. The CDR3 runs 17 residues. Germline V lookup: CDR1 KGHDR, CDR2 SFDVKD. Losses at the gene ends were 4 bases for V and 2 bases for J; bases not matched to a gene: 7.

For the CDR3, the DNA is TGCAGTGCAACGGGACTAGCGGGCGGGCAGTACTTC. Its translation: CSATGLAGGQYF. This chain joins TRBV20-1 and TRBJ2-7; 12 bases are shared with TRBD2. The CDR3 is 12 residues long. V was clipped by 6 bases and J by 9 bases; unmatched bases: 6. CDR1 and CDR2 from the germline V gene are DFQATT and SNEGSKA (reference sequence).

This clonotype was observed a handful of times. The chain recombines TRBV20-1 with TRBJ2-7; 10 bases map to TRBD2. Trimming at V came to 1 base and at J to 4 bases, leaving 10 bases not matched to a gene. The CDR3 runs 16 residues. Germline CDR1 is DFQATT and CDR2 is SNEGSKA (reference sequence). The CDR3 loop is CSARVSATSGLYEQYF. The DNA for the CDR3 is TGCAGTGCTAGAGTATCGGCGACTAGCGGGCTATACGAGCAGTACTTC.

The CDR3 nucleotides are TGTGCCAGCAGTTTTTTGGTGGGGCCCACTGAAGCTTTCTTT. Its translation is CASSFLVGPTEAFF. This chain joins TRBV12-3 or TRBV12-4 and TRBJ1-1, with D tentatively TRBD1 (5 bases). The V end lost 3 bases, the J end lost 4 bases, and 12 bases lay between the germline ends. There are 14 residues in the CDR3.

CDR3 sequence: CASSRQSRYFYEQYF. The CDR3 coding sequence is TGTGCCAGCAGTCGACAGAGCCGCTACTTCTACGAGCAGTACTTC. The V gene is TRBV14, the J gene TRBJ2-7; D may be TRBD1 (5 bases). The V end was cut by 6 bases, the J end by 3 bases, with 18 bases between. In germline, CDR1 is SGHDN, CDR2 FVKESK. CDR3 size: 15 residues.

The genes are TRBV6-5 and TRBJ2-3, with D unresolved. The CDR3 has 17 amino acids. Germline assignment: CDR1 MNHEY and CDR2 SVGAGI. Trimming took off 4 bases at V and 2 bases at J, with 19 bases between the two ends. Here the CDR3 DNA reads TGTGCCAGCAGTTCCCCTCCCGACGCGCGGAACACAGATACGCAGTATTTT. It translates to CASSSPPDARNTDTQYF.

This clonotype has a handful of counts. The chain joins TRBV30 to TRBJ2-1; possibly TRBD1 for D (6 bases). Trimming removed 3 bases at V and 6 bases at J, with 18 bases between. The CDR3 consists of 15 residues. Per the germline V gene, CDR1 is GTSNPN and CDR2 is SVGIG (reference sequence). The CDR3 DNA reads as TGTGCCTGGAGGACGACAGGCCGAAAGGTCAATGAGCAGTTCTTC. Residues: CAWRTTGRKVNEQFF.

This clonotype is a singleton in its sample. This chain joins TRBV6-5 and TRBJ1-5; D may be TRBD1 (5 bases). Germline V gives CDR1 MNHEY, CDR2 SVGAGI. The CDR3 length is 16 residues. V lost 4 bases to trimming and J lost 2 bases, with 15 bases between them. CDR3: CASSSASGARNQPQHF. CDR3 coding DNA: TGTGCCAGCAGTTCCGCCAGTGGGGCGCGCAATCAGCCCCAGCATTTT.

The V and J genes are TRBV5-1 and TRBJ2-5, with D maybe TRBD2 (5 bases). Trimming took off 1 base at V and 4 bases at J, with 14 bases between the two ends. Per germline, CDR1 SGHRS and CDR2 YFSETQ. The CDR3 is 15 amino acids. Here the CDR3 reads CASSLKTRGGETQYF. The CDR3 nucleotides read TGCGCCAGCAGCTTGAAAACGAGAGGAGGAGAGACCCAGTACTTC. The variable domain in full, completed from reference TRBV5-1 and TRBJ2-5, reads KAGVTQTPRYLIKTRGQQVTLSCSPISGHRSVSWYQQTPGQGLQFLFEYFSETQRNKGNFPGRFSGRQFSNSRSEMNVSTLELGDSALYLCASSLKTRGGETQYFGPGTRLLVL.

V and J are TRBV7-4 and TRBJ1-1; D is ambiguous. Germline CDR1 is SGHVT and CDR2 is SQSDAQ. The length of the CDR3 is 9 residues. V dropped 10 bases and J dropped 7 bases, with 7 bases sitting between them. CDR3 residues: CAKMSEAFF. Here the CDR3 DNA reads TGTGCCAAAATGAGTGAAGCTTTCTTT.

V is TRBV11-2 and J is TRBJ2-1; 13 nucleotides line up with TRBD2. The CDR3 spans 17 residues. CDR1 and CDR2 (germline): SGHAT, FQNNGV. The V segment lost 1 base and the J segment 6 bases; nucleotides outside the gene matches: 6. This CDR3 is CASSLGTSGRYVNEQFF. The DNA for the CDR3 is TGTGCCAGCAGCTTAGGGACTAGCGGGAGATATGTCAATGAGCAGTTCTTC.